These 26 T cell receptor beta chains were all obtained from the same sample, sequenced in a study of early T cells in non-severe SARS-CoV-2 infection (dated by TCRdb to about 2021). Libraries were constructed by 5' RACE. Data came from a NextSeq 500. TCRdb cleaned the public reads at Q25 with fastp, built clones with MiXCR and kept in-frame beta chains. Each entry merges the rows of one CDR3 protein and shows their most common DNA and genes. The sample yields some 81,000 distinct CDR3 sequences; approximately 16% were counted once. The top ten constitute approximately 2.6% of the sample. Sequencing was performed on whole blood. The receptors come from an adult who was a healthcare worker with PCR-confirmed SARS-CoV-2 infection or an uninfected control (not recorded which).

A few counts support this clonotype. V and J are TRBV2 and TRBJ2-5; D is possibly TRBD1 (6 bases). CDR3 size: 15 residues. CDR1 and CDR2 (germline): SNHLY, FYNNEI. V lost 3 bases, J lost 2 bases, and 13 bases lay in between. The CDR3: CASSDYRASQETQYF. Written as DNA, the CDR3 is TGTGCCAGCAGTGACTACAGGGCCTCGCAAGAGACCCAGTACTTC.

This chain links TRBV20-1 with TRBJ1-6, with D hard to call. Trimming cost V 1 base and J 7 bases, with 11 bases left between them. The germline gives CDR1 DFQATT, CDR2 SNEGSKA (reference sequence). There are 14 residues in the CDR3. CDR3 in amino acids: CSARVSLQNSPLHF. The CDR3 region has the DNA TGCAGTGCTAGAGTCTCCTTACAGAATTCACCCCTCCACTTT.

This clonotype appeared a few times. V and J are TRBV6-6 and TRBJ1-2; possibly TRBD1 for D (5 bases). V lost 5 bases and J 4 bases, leaving 14 bases between the germline ends. CDR1 and CDR2 (germline): MNHNY, SVGAGI (reference sequence). This CDR3 is 14 amino acids long. The CDR3 DNA follows: TGTGCCAGCAGTGGAGGGGTACCCTCCTATGGCTACACCTTC. It encodes CASSGGVPSYGYTF.

The V and J genes are TRBV19 and TRBJ2-2, with 12 bases fitting TRBD2. The CDR3 loop spans 15 amino acids. Per the germline V gene, CDR1 is LNHDA and CDR2 is SQIVND (reference sequence). The ends lost 7 bases at V and 2 bases at J; junction bases unmatched: 2. This chain's CDR3 is CASTGLAGNTGELFF. The DNA of the CDR3 is TGTGCCAGTACCGGACTAGCGGGAAACACCGGGGAGCTGTTTTTT. Full variable domain (rest looked up from reference TRBV19 and TRBJ2-2): DGGITQSPKYLFRKEGQNVTLSCEQNLNHDAMYWYRQDPGQGLRLIYYSQIVNDFQKGDIAEGYSVSREKKESFPLTVTSAQKNPTAFYLCASTGLAGNTGELFFGEGSRLTVL.

The rearrangement uses TRBV30 and TRBJ2-1; tentative D call: TRBD2 (6 bases). Germline V lookup: CDR1 GTSNPN, CDR2 SVGIG (reference sequence). V dropped 8 bases and J dropped 7 bases, with 24 bases sitting between them. This CDR3 is built from 15 residues. DNA for the CDR3: TGTGCCGCAGTGGAGGACTCCTTTCGGGAGAATGAGCAGTTCTTC. Residues: CAAVEDSFRENEQFF.

The genes are TRBV24-1 and TRBJ1-1; D may be TRBD1 (6 bases). Germline-derived CDR1 and CDR2 are KGHDR and SFDVKD. V lost 11 bases to trimming and J lost 0 bases, with 9 bases between them. The CDR3 runs to 12 residues. The CDR3 loop is CAIQGLNTEAFF. In DNA, the CDR3 is TGTGCCATACAGGGTTTGAACACTGAAGCTTTCTTT.

This clonotype was seen only a few times. The J gene is TRBJ2-2, the V gene TRBV15, with D uncertain. CDR3 length equals 17 residues. Germline loops: CDR1 LNHNV, CDR2 YYDKDF (reference sequence). The V end lost 2 bases, the J end lost 2 bases, and 15 bases lay between the germline ends. The CDR3 here is CATSRPEAGLNTGELFF. Written as DNA, the CDR3 is TGTGCCACCAGCAGACCAGAGGCAGGCCTTAACACCGGGGAGCTGTTTTTT. The full variable domain, in which reference TRBV15 and TRBJ2-2 provide the parts outside the CDR3, is DAMVIQNPRYQVTQFGKPVTLSCSQTLNHNVMYWYQQKSSQAPKLLFHYYDKDFNNEADTPDNFQSRRPNTSFCFLDIRSPGLGDTAMYLCATSRPEAGLNTGELFFGEGSRLTVL.

V is TRBV7-2 and J is TRBJ2-2; 7 positions agree with TRBD1. CDR1 SGHTA and CDR2 FQGNSA come from the germline V gene. This CDR3 comprises 15 residues. V lost 4 bases and J lost 3; bases outside the gene matches: 5. CDR3 bases: TGTGCCAGCAGCTCTCGGACAGGCCACACCGGGGAGCTGTTTTTT. This gives the protein CASSSRTGHTGELFF.

The table lists this clonotype with a few counts. V gene TRBV11-2 combines with J gene TRBJ2-7; TRBD2 matches at 7 bases. Germline V CDR1 and CDR2: SGHAT, FQNNGV. V trimming: 2 bases; J trimming: 7 bases; junction bases outside the gene matches: 2. This CDR3 contains 12 residues. The CDR3 region is CASSLRAGEQYF. The DNA for the CDR3 is TGTGCCAGCAGCTTACGAGCGGGAGAGCAGTACTTC.

J is TRBJ2-1 and V is TRBV2; 9 bases fit TRBD2. Trimming cost V 10 bases and J 1 base; bases outside gene matches: 5. Germline V gene data show CDR1 as SNHLY and CDR2 as FYNNEI. The CDR3 has 14 residues. The CDR3 loop is CAILAGRSYNEQFF. Written as DNA, the CDR3 is TGTGCCATCCTAGCGGGGAGATCCTACAATGAGCAGTTCTTC.

The V and J genes are TRBV7-3 and TRBJ2-1, with 7 bases fitting TRBD1. CDR3 size: 13 residues. Germline CDR1 SGHTA, CDR2 FQGTGA. V dropped 4 bases and J dropped 5; count of bases not matched to a gene: 2. The CDR3 reads CASSSGQNNEQFF. DNA of the CDR3: TGTGCCAGCAGCTCGGGACAGAACAATGAGCAGTTCTTC.

CDR3 DNA sequence: TGCAGCGTTGGGGACAGCAGCTACGAGCAGTACTTC. Residues: CSVGDSSYEQYF. The rearrangement joins TRBV29-1 to TRBJ2-7; 7 bases match TRBD1. Germline CDR1 SQVTM, CDR2 ANQGSEA. The V and J ends lost 4 bases and 3 bases, in that order; junction bases with no gene match: 3. This CDR3 contains 12 residues.

The chain carries TRBV12-3 or TRBV12-4 and TRBJ1-2, with a weak D call TRBD1 (5 bases). The CDR3 loop spans 14 amino acids. V lost 3 bases and J 8 bases, leaving 16 bases between the germline ends. In DNA, the CDR3 is TGTGCCAGCAGTTTGCTTCGTGGGGGGAGCGGCTACACCTTC. Its translation: CASSLLRGGSGYTF.

This clonotype showed up just a few times. The genes are TRBV30 and TRBJ2-1, with D perhaps being TRBD1 or TRBD2 (5 bases each). The CDR3 runs to 13 residues. Germline lookup yields CDR1 GTSNPN and CDR2 SVGIG (reference sequence). Trimming took off 1 base at V and 12 bases at J, with 16 bases between the two ends. The CDR3 region has the DNA TGTGCCTGGAGTGCGAAACCAGGGACCTCGCAGTTCTTC. Amino acids: CAWSAKPGTSQFF.

This clonotype was observed a handful of times. The chain links TRBV6-5 to TRBJ2-4; D is possibly TRBD2 (5 bases). The CDR3 is made up of 15 amino acids. CDR1 and CDR2 from the germline V gene are MNHEY and SVGAGI. Between the trimmed V and J ends, which lost 0 bases and 9 bases, there was a span of 15 bases. CDR3 bases: TGTGCCAGCAGTTACTCCCCCCTACTCGCGGGCATTCAGTACTTC. This sequence encodes CASSYSPLLAGIQYF.

This clonotype came up a few times. The chain joins TRBV7-2 to TRBJ1-1; 8 nucleotides agree with TRBD1. The ends lost 2 bases at V and 2 bases at J; junction bases unmatched: 1. Germline CDR1 reads SGHTA; CDR2 reads FQGNSA. This CDR3 is 14 amino acids long. The CDR3 protein is CASSLQGANTEAFF. The CDR3 DNA reads TGTGCCAGCAGCTTACAGGGGGCCAACACTGAAGCTTTCTTT.

This clonotype has a handful of counts. The V gene is TRBV2, the J gene TRBJ2-3; the D is unclear. V gave up 7 bases and J gave up 8 bases, with 10 bases separating them. This CDR3 contains 11 residues. Germline V CDR1 and CDR2: SNHLY, FYNNEI. CDR3 sequence reads: CASTSESTQYF. The CDR3, as DNA: TGTGCCAGCACCTCGGAGAGTACGCAGTATTTT.

V is TRBV6-2 or TRBV6-3 and J is TRBJ2-7; D unresolved. CDR3 length equals 11 residues. Germline assignment: CDR1 MNHEY and CDR2 SVGEGT. V shed 6 bases and J shed 5 bases, with 8 bases lying between them. The CDR3 sequence: CASSHGHEQYF. The CDR3 DNA sequence: TGTGCCAGCAGCCACGGGCACGAGCAGTACTTC.

This clonotype was picked up a small number of times. The chain recombines TRBV20-1 with TRBJ2-1; 9 nucleotides agree with TRBD2. CDR1 is DFQATT and CDR2 is SNEGSKA in the germline V gene (reference sequence). CDR3 size: 15 residues. After removal of 2 bases from V and 6 bases from J, the junction contained 8 bases not matched to a gene. CDR3 sequence reads: CSARLAGLTSNEQFF. CDR3 DNA sequence: TGCAGTGCTAGACTAGCGGGACTTACTAGCAATGAGCAGTTCTTC.

This rearrangement joins TRBV29-1 to TRBJ1-3; no clear D. Germline V gives CDR1 SQVTM, CDR2 ANQGSEA. CDR3 length equals 13 residues. The V end lost 5 bases, the J end lost 4 bases, and 12 bases lay between the germline ends. CDR3 sequence: CSVCISGGNTIYF. In DNA, the CDR3 is TGCAGCGTTTGCATCTCGGGGGGAAACACCATATATTTT.

This clonotype was seen repeatedly, ten times or more. The rearrangement uses TRBV20-1 and TRBJ1-1, with TRBD1 identical over 7 bases. V lost 2 bases and J lost 1; bases outside the gene matches: 7. Germline V gene sequence: CDR1 DFQATT, CDR2 SNEGSKA (reference sequence). The CDR3 sequence is 15 residues long. CDR3 loop: CSARPAQGWNTEAFF. The CDR3 DNA is TGCAGTGCTAGACCAGCACAGGGGTGGAACACTGAAGCTTTCTTT.

Only a few counts were recorded for this clonotype. The rearrangement links TRBV2 to TRBJ2-3; D is possibly TRBD2 (6 bases). The CDR3 spans 14 residues. V was clipped by 3 bases and J by 3 bases, with 10 bases between them. Germline CDR1 SNHLY, CDR2 FYNNEI. The CDR3 is CASSDGGKTDTQYF. The CDR3, as DNA: TGTGCCAGCAGTGATGGAGGGAAAACAGATACGCAGTATTTT.

The rearrangement joins TRBV2 to TRBJ1-5; a possible D gene is TRBD1 (5 bases). The CDR3 covers 16 residues. Trimming took 2 bases from V and 6 from J, leaving 17 bases between them. Germline V CDR1 and CDR2: SNHLY, FYNNEI. CDR3 in amino acids: CASSEIKGISGQPQHF. The CDR3 DNA is TGTGCCAGCAGTGAAATTAAGGGGATATCAGGTCAGCCCCAGCATTTT.

This clonotype occurred a few times. The rearrangement links TRBV28 to TRBJ1-2; tentatively, D is TRBD1 (5 bases). CDR3 length: 14 residues. Germline-derived CDR1 and CDR2 are MDHEN and SYDVKM. Trimming shortened V by 6 bases and J by 4 bases, and 15 bases separated the two germline ends. CDR3 amino acids: CASSGHYGVYGYTF. DNA of the CDR3: TGTGCCAGCAGCGGACATTACGGCGTCTATGGCTACACCTTC.

The V call is TRBV24-1, the J call TRBJ2-7, with 8 bases fitting TRBD1. The CDR3 has 13 amino acids. The V and J ends lost 3 bases and 7 bases, in that order; junction bases with no gene match: 4. From germline, CDR1 is KGHDR and CDR2 SFDVKD. The CDR3 loop is CATSDRGQGEQYF. The CDR3 DNA sequence: TGTGCCACCAGTGATAGAGGACAGGGAGAGCAGTACTTC.

The genes are TRBV20-1 and TRBJ2-3, with a possible D match to TRBD2 (6 bases). The CDR3 length is 13 residues. Germline lookup yields CDR1 DFQATT and CDR2 SNEGSKA (reference sequence). Trimming shortened V by 0 bases and J by 6 bases, and 10 bases separated the two germline ends. The CDR3 DNA reads as TGCAGTGCTAGAGACGGGAGCGGGGATACGCAGTATTTT. Protein: CSARDGSGDTQYF.